The 32 T cell receptor beta chains in this list originate from one sample, sequenced in a study of control samples from healthy donors and cancer patients. Data came from immunoSEQ multiplex PCR; TCRdb stores just in-frame clones and leaves some out. The sample yields under 450,000 clones, roughly 90% seen once. Sample: PBMCs. Receptor source: a man aged 35 to 55 with head and neck cancer.

This chain connects TRBV5-4 to TRBJ2-1, with 8 bases lining up with TRBD1. CDR1 is SGHNT and CDR2 is YYREEE in the germline V gene (reference sequence). V gave up 10 bases and J gave up 4 bases; unmatched junction bases: 7. This CDR3 contains 13 residues. The CDR3 coding sequence is TGTGCCGGAAGGACAGGGAGATACAATGAGCAGTTCTTC. It translates to CAGRTGRYNEQFF.

This clone was seen a single time. The genes are TRBV18 and TRBJ2-1; D tentatively reads TRBD1 or TRBD2 (5 bases each). The CDR3 sequence is 14 residues long. Trimming shortened V by 8 bases and J by 7 bases, and 18 bases separated the two germline ends. From germline, CDR1 is KGHSH and CDR2 LQKENI. The CDR3 loop is CASVPTGLGNEQFF. The CDR3 coding sequence is TGTGCCAGCGTACCGACGGGGCTCGGGAATGAGCAGTTCTTC.

The V gene is TRBV5-1, the J gene TRBJ2-2, with D possibly being TRBD2 (6 bases). CDR3 length equals 16 residues. V shed 0 bases and J shed 5 bases, with 14 bases lying between them. CDR1 and CDR2 from the germline V gene are SGHRS and YFSETQ. CDR3 in amino acids: CASSLATKEGTGELFF. DNA for the CDR3: TGCGCCAGCAGCTTGGCGACAAAGGAGGGTACCGGGGAGCTGTTTTTT.

CDR3 loop: CASSEIGGRGNTEAFF. CDR3 coding DNA: TGTGCCAGCAGTGAAATCGGGGGGCGCGGGAACACTGAAGCTTTCTTT. The V and J genes are TRBV6-1 and TRBJ1-1, with D perhaps TRBD1 (6 bases). The CDR3 totals 16 residues. The germline gives CDR1 MNHNS, CDR2 SASEGT. The ends were cut back, 2 bases at V and 1 base at J, with 14 bases in the middle.

This sequence joins TRBV3-1 (or the pseudogene TRBV3-2) and TRBJ2-3, with a tentative D call TRBD1 (6 bases). Trimming pared 5 bases from V and 10 bases from J, leaving 10 bases between. The CDR3 loop spans 11 amino acids. Germline V CDR1 and CDR2: LGHDT, YNNKEL (reference sequence). CDR3 amino acids: CASSAQGPQYF. The CDR3 DNA follows: TGTGCCAGCAGCGCACAGGGACCGCAGTATTTT.

The V and J genes are TRBV19 and TRBJ1-5; D remains ambiguous. V lost 3 bases and J 5 bases, leaving 11 bases between the germline ends. Germline V CDR1 and CDR2: LNHDA, SQIVND (reference sequence). The CDR3 extends over 14 amino acids. CDR3 residues: CASSIPHPDQPQHF. The CDR3 coding sequence is TGTGCCAGTAGTATCCCCCATCCGGATCAGCCCCAGCATTTT.

The gene calls are TRBV5-1 and TRBJ2-7; D ambiguous. This CDR3 has 15 amino acids. Looked up from germline, CDR1 is SGHRS and CDR2 is YFSETQ. V dropped 0 bases and J dropped 0 bases, with 10 bases sitting between them. In DNA, the CDR3 is TGCGCCAGCAGCTTGGGCCGAGTAAGCTCCTACGAGCAGTACTTC. This sequence encodes CASSLGRVSSYEQYF.

CDR3 in amino acids: CASSALTGNTDTQYF. Here the CDR3 DNA reads TGTGCCAGTAGTGCCCTGACAGGGAACACAGATACGCAGTATTTT. The rearrangement links TRBV19 to TRBJ2-3; TRBD1 matches 7 bases. Looked up from germline, CDR1 is LNHDA and CDR2 is SQIVND (reference sequence). The V segment lost 5 bases and the J segment 2 bases; nucleotides outside the gene matches: 7. The CDR3 runs to 15 residues.

The rearrangement links TRBV30 to TRBJ1-2, with 9 positions matching TRBD1. With 0 bases clipped from V and 4 bases from J, the junction kept 9 bases outside the gene matches. The CDR3 is 16 residues long. CDR1 is GTSNPN and CDR2 is SVGIG in the germline V gene (reference sequence). The CDR3: CAWSVRAGQGPYGYTF. The CDR3 DNA reads as TGTGCCTGGAGTGTACGGGCGGGACAGGGACCCTATGGCTACACCTTC.

The table lists this clone with a count of one. The same CDR3 arises from other DNA sequences in this sample as well. The chain employs TRBV5-4 and TRBJ2-7; 11 bases agree with TRBD2. In germline, CDR1 is SGHNT, CDR2 YYREEE (reference sequence). The V and J ends lost 4 bases and 3 bases, in that order; junction bases with no gene match: 3. CDR3 length: 14 residues. DNA for the CDR3: TGTGCCAGCAGCCTCGGGACTAGCGGCTACGAGCAGTACTTC. Translation: CASSLGTSGYEQYF.

CDR3 DNA: TGTGCCAGCAGTCCCCTCCGCGAGCAGTACTTC. It yields the protein CASSPLREQYF. This chain connects TRBV25-1 to TRBJ2-7; the D is unclear. From germline, CDR1 is MGHDK and CDR2 SYGVNS. The CDR3 has 11 amino acids. The V gene lost 5 bases and the J gene lost 6 bases, with 8 bases spanning the gap.

The chain carries TRBV29-1 and TRBJ2-1, with TRBD2 matching 11 bases. The CDR3 has 14 residues. Germline assignment: CDR1 SQVTM and CDR2 ANQGSEA. Unmatched junction bases numbered 10, after V lost 7 bases and J lost 8 bases. DNA of the CDR3: TGCAGCGCCGTTACTAGCGGGAGTATGTATGAGCAGTTCTTC. It specifies CSAVTSGSMYEQFF.

The CDR3, as DNA: TGTGCCAGCAGCTTGCGGCTAGCGGGGGGTGTGAGCGAGACCCAGTACTTC. This gives the protein CASSLRLAGGVSETQYF. J is TRBJ2-5 and V is TRBV5-6, with 11 bases matching TRBD2. This CDR3 is 17 amino acids long. The germline gives CDR1 SGHDT, CDR2 YYEEEE. Trimming at V came to 1 base and at J to 5 bases, leaving 10 bases not matched to a gene.

The chain is built from TRBV19 and TRBJ1-2; no clear D gene. The CDR3 has 12 residues. Germline CDR1 is LNHDA and CDR2 is SQIVND (reference sequence). The V and J ends lost 9 bases and 5 bases respectively, with 13 bases between them. CDR3: CASLQSSYGYTF. The DNA for the CDR3 is TGTGCCAGCCTACAGAGTTCGTATGGCTACACCTTC.

This chain connects TRBV11-2 to TRBJ1-2; 7 positions agree with TRBD1. The CDR3 is 14 amino acids. V lost 3 bases and J lost 11; bases outside the gene matches: 12. Germline lookup yields CDR1 SGHAT and CDR2 FQNNGV. The CDR3 here is CASSFGPGQTGYTF. The CDR3 DNA is TGTGCCAGCAGCTTTGGTCCGGGACAGACCGGGTACACCTTC. Complete variable domain (other parts from reference TRBV11-2 and TRBJ1-2): EAGVAQSPRYKIIEKRQSVAFWCNPISGHATLYWYQQILGQGPKLLIQFQNNGVVDDSQLPKDRFSAERLKGVDSTLKIQPAKLEDSAVYLCASSFGPGQTGYTFGSGTRLTVV.

The genes are TRBV9 and TRBJ1-2; 10 nucleotides match TRBD1. V lost 3 bases and J lost 4; bases outside the gene matches: 6. Per germline, CDR1 SGDLS and CDR2 YYNGEE. The CDR3 runs 15 residues. CDR3 DNA sequence: TGTGCCAGCAGCGAGGACAGGGGGGTTTTCTATGGCTACACCTTC. As protein: CASSEDRGVFYGYTF.

The V gene is TRBV19, the J gene TRBJ1-5; D is ambiguous. CDR1 and CDR2 from the germline V gene are LNHDA and SQIVND (reference sequence). Deletions cut 2 bases from V and 7 bases from J, with 6 bases between. The CDR3 runs 12 residues. CDR3 sequence: CASSITQQPQHF. The CDR3 coding sequence is TGTGCCAGTAGTATAACACAGCAGCCCCAGCATTTT.

J is TRBJ2-7 and V is TRBV27; D not resolved. V lost 7 bases and J 1 base, leaving 14 bases between the germline ends. The CDR3 sequence is 14 residues long. Per germline, CDR1 MNHEY and CDR2 SMNVEV (reference sequence). The CDR3 reads CASTSRHLSYEQYF. CDR3 nucleotide sequence: TGTGCCAGCACCTCGCGGCACCTATCCTACGAGCAGTACTTC.

The chain uses TRBV3-1 (or the pseudogene TRBV3-2) and TRBJ2-3; 7 bases line up with TRBD1. The ends lost 2 bases at V and 2 bases at J; junction bases unmatched: 4. The CDR3 extends over 15 amino acids. Germline lookup yields CDR1 LGHDT and CDR2 YNNKEL (reference sequence). CDR3 sequence reads: CASSQRTGHTDTQYF. The CDR3 DNA reads as TGTGCCAGCAGCCAACGGACAGGACACACAGATACGCAGTATTTT.

The chain is built from TRBV4-2 and TRBJ1-4; TRBD1 agrees at 8 bases. The ends lost 0 bases at V and 8 bases at J; junction bases unmatched: 14. This CDR3 is 18 amino acids long. Germline CDR1 is LGHNA and CDR2 is YNFKEQ. The CDR3: CASSQEGQGIGNREKLFF. The CDR3 nucleotides are TGTGCCAGCAGCCAAGAAGGACAGGGTATCGGGAACCGAGAAAAACTGTTTTTT.

The chain recombines TRBV6-6 with TRBJ2-5; TRBD2 aligns across 11 bases. The CDR3 has 16 amino acids. J was trimmed by 1 base and V by 2 bases; bases with no gene match: 3. Germline values: CDR1 MNHNY, CDR2 SVGAGI (reference sequence). CDR3 sequence (DNA): TGTGCCAGCAGTTACAGACTAGCGGGGATCCAAGAGACCCAGTACTTC. Translating it yields CASSYRLAGIQETQYF.

The genes are TRBV28 and TRBJ1-2; D is unresolved. There are 12 residues in the CDR3. Trimming shortened V by 2 bases and J by 10 bases, and 11 bases separated the two germline ends. Per germline, CDR1 MDHEN and CDR2 SYDVKM. The CDR3 loop reads CASSLTKRLYTF. The CDR3 DNA follows: TGTGCCAGCAGTTTAACCAAGCGTCTCTACACCTTC.

The chain combines TRBV14 with TRBJ1-1; D may be TRBD1 (5 bases). V lost 2 bases to trimming and J lost 1 base, with 11 bases between them. Germline V gene lookup returns CDR1 SGHDN and CDR2 FVKESK. The CDR3 covers 15 residues. CDR3 amino acids: CASSQFQGPNTEAFF. For the CDR3, the DNA is TGTGCCAGCAGCCAATTCCAGGGACCGAACACTGAAGCTTTCTTT.

This clone was counted a few times. This sample includes further DNA sequences coding for the same CDR3. The V call is TRBV4-1, the J call TRBJ2-7, with 10 positions matching TRBD1. There are 16 residues in the CDR3. Germline-derived CDR1 and CDR2 are MGHRA and YSYEKL. The V gene end was trimmed by 0 bases and the J gene end by 2 bases; junction bases not matched to a gene: 4. The CDR3 nucleotides are TGCGCCAGCAGCCAAGATATCGGACAGGGGGCCTACGAGCAGTACTTC. This encodes CASSQDIGQGAYEQYF.

The chain recombines TRBV7-8 with TRBJ2-2, with no clear D. Looked up from germline, CDR1 is SGHVS and CDR2 is FQNEAQ. The ends were cut back, 7 bases at V and 7 bases at J, with 16 bases in the middle. There are 14 residues in the CDR3. CDR3 DNA: TGTGCCAGCATACCCGTGGGCCTAATCGGGGAGCTGTTTTTT. This codes for CASIPVGLIGELFF.

The chain employs TRBV6-6 and TRBJ1-2, with TRBD1 identical over 12 bases. CDR3 length: 15 amino acids. Germline CDR1 and CDR2: MNHNY and SVGAGI (reference sequence). Trimming took 5 bases from V and 7 from J; bases not matched to a gene: 8. In DNA form, the CDR3 reads TGTGCCAGCAGTCCGGGACAGGGGGCTCCCGGTGGCTACACCTTC. Translated, it gives CASSPGQGAPGGYTF.

This clone was detected only a few times. This sequence joins TRBV25-1 and TRBJ2-7; D unresolved. With 4 bases removed from V and 1 base from J, the gap between germline ends came to 8 bases. This CDR3 comprises 13 residues. Germline lookup yields CDR1 MGHDK and CDR2 SYGVNS. DNA of the CDR3: TGTGCCAGCAGTGGTGCCGGGTCCTACGAGCAGTACTTC. Its protein product is CASSGAGSYEQYF.

As concerns this clone: Other DNA sequences in the same sample also yield this CDR3. This chain links TRBV6-2 or TRBV6-3 with TRBJ1-1; no clear D. V was shortened by 0 bases and J by 1 base, with 6 bases between the two germline ends. The germline V gene has CDR1 MNHEY and CDR2 SVGEGT. The length of the CDR3 is 14 residues. CDR3 loop: CASSYSRENTEAFF. CDR3 bases: TGTGCCAGCAGTTACTCGAGGGAGAACACTGAAGCTTTCTTT.

This chain joins TRBV19 and TRBJ1-5; D unresolved. Germline V gene sequence: CDR1 LNHDA, CDR2 SQIVND (reference sequence). The CDR3 loop spans 16 amino acids. The ends were cut back, 5 bases at V and 0 bases at J, with 14 bases in the middle. CDR3: CASSPLDGYSNQPQHF. In DNA form, the CDR3 reads TGTGCCAGTAGTCCCCTGGACGGCTATAGCAATCAGCCCCAGCATTTT.

The chain employs TRBV4-1 and TRBJ2-7; possible D gene TRBD2, 6 bases. Deletions cut 3 bases from V and 1 base from J, with 10 bases between. This CDR3 region has 14 residues. Germline V lookup: CDR1 MGHRA, CDR2 YSYEKL. This CDR3 is CASSHRGTSYEQYF. The CDR3 DNA sequence: TGCGCCAGCAGCCATAGAGGGACTTCCTACGAGCAGTACTTC.

The rearrangement uses TRBV5-6 and TRBJ1-2, with D uncertain. CDR3 size: 12 residues. V was shortened by 4 bases and J by 8 bases, with 12 bases between the two germline ends. CDR1 is SGHDT, CDR2 YYEEEE, per germline. The CDR3 is CASSPGGRGYTF. The CDR3 nucleotides are TGTGCCAGCAGCCCGGGCGGGAGGGGCTACACCTTC.

V and J are TRBV5-8 and TRBJ1-5; tentative D call: TRBD1 (6 bases). V was cut by 3 bases and J by 3 bases, with 16 bases left in between. Per germline, CDR1 SGHTS and CDR2 YDEGEE. The CDR3 has 16 residues. This CDR3 is CASSSPTGTLNQPQHF. The CDR3 DNA sequence: TGTGCCAGCAGCTCCCCTACAGGGACCCTCAATCAGCCCCAGCATTTT.